These T cell receptor beta chains were read from a single sample in a study of blood T cell repertoires in COVID-19. Sequencing was performed with immunoSEQ multiplex PCR; in TCRdb, only in-frame clones are kept and a portion is missing. The sample holds roughly 30,000 clones, roughly 87% seen once. The sequencing input was peripheral blood. The receptors come from a human donor in a cohort sampled during active COVID-19. Both conserved end residues are part of each CDR3. Each record gives: J gene, V gene, D gene, CDR3 protein. D genes are given only for firm matches.

TRBJ2-4	TRBV21-1	-	CASRALAPGGTKNIQYF
TRBJ2-1	TRBV4-2	TRBD2	CASSQDPREGGYNEQFF
TRBJ2-5	TRBV4-3	TRBD2	CASSQAPLAVVQETQYF
TRBJ2-5	TRBV9	TRBD1	CASSEGQTRGTQYF
TRBJ2-2	TRBV4-1	TRBD1	CASSHGTGTTGELFF
TRBJ1-2	TRBV28	-	CASSLAGADSYGYTF
TRBJ2-7	TRBV7-9	TRBD1	CASSLAVRQGLSYEQYF
TRBJ1-1	TRBV5-1	TRBD1	CASSRDRNTEAFF
TRBJ2-1	TRBV7-7	TRBD2	CASSSGTTAADEQFF
TRBJ1-1	TRBV5-4	-	CASASRDTEAFF
TRBJ2-2	TRBV7-2	-	CASSPRDTGELFF
TRBJ2-7	TRBV6-5	TRBD1	CASRKQGAYPEQYF
TRBJ2-7	TRBV19	TRBD1	CASKPGQGYEQYF
TRBJ1-2	TRBV19	-	CASSIDVWSGYTF
TRBJ1-2	TRBV14	TRBD1	CASSQEGQSLYGYTF
TRBJ1-2	TRBV18	TRBD1	CASSRGQSTTNYGYTF
TRBJ2-3	TRBV7-5	-	CVRSLAQGKCTDTQYF
TRBJ1-2	TRBV9	-	CASSGHREGGYTF
TRBJ2-1	TRBV14	TRBD1	CASSQGPGQGLNEQFF
TRBJ1-2	TRBV6-6	TRBD1	CASSRRQGSENYGYTF
TRBJ1-4	TRBV18	TRBD1	CATQGGANEKLFF
TRBJ1-3	TRBV10-2	-	CASSESHISSGNTIYF
TRBJ2-7	TRBV29-1	-	CSVRGVVTQSSYEQYF
TRBJ2-6	TRBV28	-	CASSEQGSGANVLTF
TRBJ1-5	TRBV6-6	TRBD1	CASSLVTGANQPQHF
TRBJ1-1	TRBV6-5	-	CASSVTEAFF
TRBJ2-1	TRBV28	TRBD2	CASRQPGLAGTEQFF
TRBJ2-3	TRBV7-3	-	CASSLAYTDTQYF
TRBJ1-1	TRBV7-9	-	CASSPKQRLNTEAFF